The 21 T cell receptor beta chains below all came from one sample that was sequenced in a study of cytomegalovirus exposure and HLA in healthy donors. PCR primers comprised 60 Vbeta and 13 Jbeta primers. Libraries were prepared by immunoSEQ multiplex PCR; TCRdb keeps only in-frame clonotypes and omits some of them. The data contain around 52,000 clones, about 86% of them singletons. Sequences were obtained from PBMCs. These TCRs come from a man aged 35-49 years in good health and CMV-seronegative.

The chain employs TRBV7-9 and TRBJ2-5; tentatively, D is TRBD2 (6 bases). V was cut by 6 bases and J by 3 bases, with 11 bases left in between. This CDR3 has 13 residues. The germline CDR1 and CDR2 sequences are SEHNR and FQNEAQ (reference sequence). The chain's CDR3 is CASSWGLEETQYF. The CDR3, as DNA: TGTGCCAGCAGTTGGGGACTGGAAGAGACCCAGTACTTC.

This chain uses TRBV9 with TRBJ2-1, with TRBD2 identical over 15 bases. The junction had 6 bases not matched to a gene; V was cut back by 3 bases and J by 8 bases. Germline V lookup: CDR1 SGDLS, CDR2 YYNGEE. This CDR3 is built from 16 residues. The DNA of the CDR3 is TGTGCCAGCAGCGAGGGACTAGCGGGGGGTGGCTATGAGCAGTTCTTC. It is translated as CASSEGLAGGGYEQFF.

The V gene is TRBV5-4, the J gene TRBJ1-3; D unclear. Germline V gene lookup returns CDR1 SGHNT and CDR2 YYREEE (reference sequence). The V end was cut by 2 bases, the J end by 3 bases, with 6 bases between. The CDR3 extends over 13 amino acids. CDR3 DNA sequence: TGTGCCAGCAGCTTATCTAATGGAAACACCATATATTTT. Translation gives CASSLSNGNTIYF.

The V gene is TRBV10-3, the J gene TRBJ1-1, with 8 nucleotides matching TRBD1. The CDR3 loop spans 14 amino acids. V lost 7 bases, J lost 2 bases, and 6 bases stayed unmatched. Germline values: CDR1 ENHRY, CDR2 SYGVKD. The CDR3 is CAITRDRSNTEAFF. For the CDR3, the DNA is TGTGCCATCACTAGGGACAGGTCAAACACTGAAGCTTTCTTT.

V gene TRBV21-1 combines with J gene TRBJ1-6; the table's D call TRBD1 went unverified against the DNA. TRBV21-1 is an annotated pseudogene. This CDR3 contains 15 residues. For the CDR3, the DNA is TGTGCCAGCAGCAAAGGGACATATTTGAGTTCACCCCTCCACTTT. Protein sequence: CASSKGTYLSSPLHF.

This rearrangement joins TRBV18 to TRBJ1-2; D might be TRBD1 (6 bases). This CDR3 is 15 amino acids long. Deletions cut 1 base from V and 4 bases from J, with 13 bases between. Germline-derived CDR1 and CDR2 are KGHSH and LQKENI. The CDR3 loop reads CASSPREQGLYGYTF. As DNA, the CDR3 is TGTGCCAGCTCACCACGAGAACAGGGCCTCTATGGCTACACCTTC.

This clone was observed a handful of times. J is TRBJ1-1 and V is TRBV6-1, with 8 nucleotides matching TRBD1. The CDR3 sequence is 13 residues long. Germline V lookup: CDR1 MNHNS, CDR2 SASEGT. The junction had 1 base not matched to a gene; V was cut back by 6 bases and J by 1 base. The CDR3 coding sequence is TGTGCCAGCAGGGGACAGGCGAACACTGAAGCTTTCTTT. Protein sequence: CASRGQANTEAFF.

This rearrangement joins TRBV9 to TRBJ2-3; maybe TRBD2 (6 bases). Germline lookup yields CDR1 SGDLS and CDR2 YYNGEE. The CDR3 is 16 amino acids. Trimming cost V 4 bases and J 3 bases, with 18 bases left between them. The CDR3 loop is CASSYETGTLTDTQYF. DNA for the CDR3: TGTGCCAGCAGCTATGAGACCGGGACTTTAACAGATACGCAGTATTTT.

This clone was seen a handful of times. The chain employs TRBV7-9 and TRBJ1-5; D gene ambiguous. V shed 3 bases and J shed 5 bases, with 8 bases lying between them. From germline, CDR1 is SEHNR and CDR2 FQNEAQ (reference sequence). There are 13 residues in the CDR3. The CDR3 nucleotides are TGTGCCAGCAGCTTCAGCGGAGATCAGCCCCAGCATTTT. The encoded protein is CASSFSGDQPQHF.

The V and J genes are TRBV6-5 and TRBJ2-1; the D gene is possibly TRBD1 (5 bases). The CDR3 is 14 residues long. V lost 2 bases, J lost 6 bases, and 11 bases lay in between. Germline V gene sequence: CDR1 MNHEY, CDR2 SVGAGI. CDR3 sequence: CASSYRSGPNEQFF. The CDR3 DNA reads as TGTGCCAGCAGTTACAGGTCAGGGCCCAATGAGCAGTTCTTC.

The gene calls are TRBV13 and TRBJ1-3, with D maybe TRBD1 (5 bases). CDR1 PRHDT and CDR2 FYEKMQ come from the germline V gene (reference sequence). There are 12 residues in the CDR3. Trimming removed 3 bases from V and 7 bases from J, with 7 bases in between. The CDR3 DNA reads TGTGCCAGCAGCTTCCCAGGGAACACCATATATTTT. It translates to CASSFPGNTIYF.

This chain joins TRBV25-1 and TRBJ1-6, with a tentative D call TRBD1 (5 bases). Looked up from germline, CDR1 is MGHDK and CDR2 is SYGVNS. The CDR3 consists of 13 residues. Trimming took off 5 bases at V and 5 bases at J, with 7 bases between the two ends. The CDR3 protein is CASSQGNNSPLHF. CDR3 sequence (DNA): TGTGCCAGCAGTCAGGGTAATAATTCACCCCTCCACTTT.

J is TRBJ2-7 and V is TRBV11-3, with TRBD1 identical over 9 bases. The CDR3 runs 16 residues. Trimming at V came to 2 bases and at J to 2 bases, leaving 7 bases not matched to a gene. Per the germline V gene, CDR1 is SGHNT and CDR2 is YENEEA. The CDR3 DNA reads as TGTGCCAGCAGCTTACACAGGGGGCGCAGACCCTACGAGCAGTACTTC. Its translation is CASSLHRGRRPYEQYF.

The chain employs TRBV11-2 and TRBJ2-7; D might be TRBD1 (6 bases). V lost 5 bases to trimming and J lost 0 bases, with 11 bases between them. Germline V gene sequence: CDR1 SGHAT, CDR2 FQNNGV. This CDR3 has 14 amino acids. The CDR3 here is CASSQHRASYEQYF. Written as DNA, the CDR3 is TGTGCCAGCAGCCAACACAGGGCCTCCTACGAGCAGTACTTC.

The chain has TRBV7-9 and TRBJ2-2; D is unresolved. The CDR3 loop spans 15 amino acids. Trimming shortened V by 2 bases and J by 2 bases, and 9 bases separated the two germline ends. The V gene's germline CDR1 is SEHNR and CDR2 FQNEAQ (reference sequence). CDR3 sequence: CASSLFSSNTGELFF. CDR3 nucleotides: TGTGCCAGCAGCTTATTCTCGAGTAACACCGGGGAGCTGTTTTTT.

This chain uses TRBV11-2 with TRBJ2-7; unclear D gene. This CDR3 contains 14 residues. Germline CDR1 SGHAT, CDR2 FQNNGV. Trimming pared 0 bases from V and 5 bases from J, leaving 11 bases between. CDR3 protein: CASSLDFAANEQYF. The DNA of the CDR3 is TGTGCCAGCAGCTTAGATTTCGCGGCAAACGAGCAGTACTTC.

This clone appeared a few times. The chain combines TRBV19 with TRBJ1-5; a weak D match, TRBD1 (6 bases). Germline CDR1 and CDR2: LNHDA and SQIVND (reference sequence). This CDR3 is built from 18 residues. V was cut by 3 bases and J by 0 bases, with 18 bases left in between. The CDR3 sequence is CASSIEGLQGYSNQPQHF. Written as DNA, the CDR3 is TGTGCCAGTAGTATCGAGGGATTACAGGGATATAGCAATCAGCCCCAGCATTTT.

Here the CDR3 DNA reads TGTGCCACCAGCAGGGTGACTTCCGAGCAGTACTTC. The encoded protein is CATSRVTSEQYF. The chain is built from TRBV15 and TRBJ2-7; D remains unclear. V was cut by 3 bases and J by 6 bases, with 9 bases left in between. The CDR3 totals 12 residues. Per the germline V gene, CDR1 is LNHNV and CDR2 is YYDKDF (reference sequence). The variable domain in full, completed from reference TRBV15 and TRBJ2-7, reads DAMVIQNPRYQVTQFGKPVTLSCSQTLNHNVMYWYQQKSSQAPKLLFHYYDKDFNNEADTPDNFQSRRPNTSFCFLDIRSPGLGDTAMYLCATSRVTSEQYFGPGTRLTVT.

This clone has a single count. The rearrangement links TRBV30 to TRBJ1-5; the D is unclear. CDR3 length equals 16 residues. Germline assignment: CDR1 GTSNPN and CDR2 SVGIG (reference sequence). Between the trimmed V and J ends, which lost 2 bases and 4 bases, there was a span of 18 bases. In DNA form, the CDR3 reads TGTGCCTGGAGTCCACCAATTGCGGGGTTAAATCAGCCCCAGCATTTT. It yields the protein CAWSPPIAGLNQPQHF.

The chain recombines TRBV11-2 with TRBJ2-3; 7 nucleotides match TRBD1. The CDR3 has 15 residues. V shed 6 bases and J 3 bases; nucleotides not matched to a gene: 9. The germline CDR1 and CDR2 sequences are SGHAT and FQNNGV. The CDR3 DNA follows: TGTGCCAGCAGAGCAGACAGGGTGTTTACAGATACGCAGTATTTT. Its translation: CASRADRVFTDTQYF.

A single count supports this clone. The chain has TRBV5-4 and TRBJ2-5; possible D gene TRBD1, 6 bases. The J call could be wrong; TRBJ2-7 is a better fit for the DNA end. The CDR3 consists of 13 residues. Germline CDR1 is SGHNT and CDR2 is YYREEE (reference sequence). The CDR3: CASSLVGGYEQYF. In DNA form, the CDR3 reads TGTGCCAGCAGCTTGGTAGGGGGCTACGAGCAGTACTTC.